Here is one TCR beta chain with its context. This clone has just a few counts. There is no known antigen for this receptor. The input lacks base qualities; no much larger clone sits a single base away. From V the trimming removes 4 bases and from J it removes 4 bases, while the gene matches leave 10 bases of the junction unaccounted for. The germline V gene gives CDR1 as SGDLS and CDR2 as YYNGEE. CDR3 length: 15 amino acids, cysteine to phenylalanine. CDR3 DNA is the only sequence kept; it has 45 bases, read in frame from the first base. TCRbeta CDR3 regions were amplified from genomic DNA by means of the immunoSEQ Assay, a bias-controlled multiplex PCR. From the authors' description of their analysis: Nucleated cell counts per sample were estimated from amplification of reference gene primers within the assay. To quantify the absolute abundance of each unique TCRbeta CDR3 rearrangement, sequence reads were collapsed and filtered. For each sample, productive Simpson clonality was calculated as the square root of Simpson's diversity index over productive rearrangements. TCRdb obtained this table from immuneACCESS and retained in-frame rearrangements with V and J assigned. These tables miss some clones; where compared with another copy, unresolved V genes account for less than half of the shortfall, and the remainder is unexplained. That table supplies the V and J calls and clone size; D and trimming were determined from the DNA. The sample table records under 40,000 clones; approximately 93% of these occur just once. About 5% of the sample rests with the top ten.

Collaborating institutions collected whole blood in K2EDTA tubes following their own protocols. For TCRbeta analysis, collaborators shipped samples in one of three forms: frozen whole blood, isolated PBMCs, or DNA extracted from either of those sample types. The sample is drawn from a study of blood T cell repertoires in COVID-19 (TCRdb year 2020). With regard to the full study: The collaborator samples originated in the United States, Italy and Spain and spanned the acute and convalescent phases of COVID-19. A de-identified subject ID, COVID-19 status, age in years and sex were almost always included in the sample metadata. Deeply sampled blood TCRbeta repertoires from subjects exposed to, actively infected with, or recovered from COVID-19 were included in the dataset. The samples were drawn from two sources: the first 160 participants of the ongoing ImmuneRACE study, and 1,254 subjects contributed by 6 global collaborators. The repertoires were released in a freely available public database intended as a resource for research on the immune response to SARS-CoV-2. The material from the prospective study consisted of cDNA or gDNA derived from T cells, B-cell-depleted T cells, or PBMCs. HLA class I and class II types, where available, came from metadata supplied by the sample provider rather than from assay-based typing. On the study overall, not on this receptor specifically: Clinical and demographic metadata were provided uncurated, with the amount varying by source and participant.

The clonotype originates from a human donor in a cohort sampled during active COVID-19. The material sequenced was peripheral blood. The rearranged segments are TRBV9 and TRBJ2-7, and 8 junctional nucleotides match TRBD2. The DNA sequence reads TGTGCCAGCAGCTTGGCCGGGACTAGGTCGTACGAGCAGTACTTC. This is translated as CASSLAGTRSYEQYF.